This entry features one TCR beta chain sequence. Germline CDR1 reads DFQATT; CDR2 reads SNEGSKA (reference sequence). V dropped 6 bases and J dropped 11; count of bases not matched to a gene: 3. CDR3 size: 9 residues. The data stem from a study of blood T cell repertoires in COVID-19. Using immunoSEQ multiplex PCR, the repertoire was profiled, and TCRdb retains in-frame clones only, with some absent. The table records 250,000 to 300,000 clones, roughly 88% of them present only once. Sequencing used peripheral blood. The V and J genes are TRBV20-1 and TRBJ1-1, with 7 bases identical to TRBD1. The clonotype originates from a woman younger than 45 with active or convalescent COVID-19. The chain's CDR3 is CSARGGAFF. The DNA of the CDR3 is TGCAGTGCACGAGGGGGCGCTTTCTTT.